The source of this T cell receptor beta chain is a study of blood T cells in healthy people across ages. The CDR3 loop spans 15 amino acids. Germline V gene lookup returns CDR1 LGHNA and CDR2 YSLEER. V lost 2 bases and J 10 bases, leaving 18 bases between the germline ends. Together with a sample-barcoded 5' primer, a J-beta primer mix was included in a second PCR lasting roughly 6 to 12 cycles. TCRdb called the 5' RACE reads again in MiXCR, with one record for every CDR3 protein. The sample has 1.5 million to 1.9 million distinct CDR3 sequences, approximately 39% seen once. Material: blood. This rearrangement joins TRBV4-3 to TRBJ2-1, with unresolved D. This clonotype originated in a woman between 18 and 29 years old in good health. As DNA, the CDR3 is TGCGCCAGCAGCCAATTTTCGCGGCCCGGCGGCGAGCAGTTCTTC. This gives the protein CASSQFSRPGGEQFF.